Each of the 24 T cell receptor beta chains below was sequenced from the same sample in a study of T cell responses to AZD1222 COVID-19 vaccine. The table came from immunoSEQ multiplex PCR; TCRdb's copy has only in-frame clones and leaves some out. The profile shows about 150,000 clones, around 90% of them singletons. Sequences were derived from peripheral blood, sampled 28 days after the second AZD1222 dose. These receptors were obtained from an adult who received the AZD1222 COVID-19 vaccine.

This chain links TRBV20-1 with TRBJ2-5, with TRBD2 matching 7 bases. This CDR3 region has 12 residues. V trimming: 3 bases; J trimming: 5 bases; junction bases outside the gene matches: 3. Germline lookup yields CDR1 DFQATT and CDR2 SNEGSKA (reference sequence). CDR3 DNA: TGCAGTGCTAGTCCCGGGGGGGAGACCCAGTACTTC. It translates to CSASPGGETQYF.

The chain has TRBV27 and TRBJ2-4, with D possibly matching TRBD2 (5 bases). This CDR3 is built from 16 residues. With 4 bases removed from V and 3 bases from J, the gap between germline ends came to 16 bases. Germline CDR1 and CDR2: MNHEY and SMNVEV (reference sequence). This CDR3 reads CASSYEGPPHKNIQYF. In nucleotides, the CDR3 is TGTGCCAGCAGTTACGAGGGCCCACCTCACAAAAACATTCAGTACTTC.

This clone was recorded once. V and J are TRBV19 and TRBJ1-2, with D unresolved. CDR3 length: 10 residues. Trimming removed 10 bases from V and 2 bases from J, with 5 bases in between. The germline V gene has CDR1 LNHDA and CDR2 SQIVND (reference sequence). The CDR3 region is CATFNYGYTF. Here the CDR3 DNA reads TGTGCCACCTTCAACTATGGCTACACCTTC.

The CDR3 DNA reads as TGTGCCAGCGGGACTTACGAGCAGTACTTC. It codes for CASGTYEQYF. The V call is TRBV27, the J call TRBJ2-7, with D perhaps matching TRBD2 (6 bases). Germline values: CDR1 MNHEY, CDR2 SMNVEV (reference sequence). V was pared by 8 bases and J by 4 bases, with 6 bases between. The CDR3 runs to 10 residues.

This clone is a singleton in its sample. This chain links TRBV5-1 with TRBJ1-3; TRBD1 matches 8 bases. Germline loops: CDR1 SGHRS, CDR2 YFSETQ. V lost 1 base and J lost 8; bases outside the gene matches: 5. The CDR3 runs 14 residues. CDR3 nucleotide sequence: TGCGCCAGCAGCTTGAACACAGGGGGTGACACCATATATTTT. The encoded protein is CASSLNTGGDTIYF.

The J gene is TRBJ1-1, the V gene TRBV7-9; D remains unclear. V was shortened by 3 bases and J by 6 bases, with 8 bases between the two germline ends. The CDR3 length is 12 residues. Germline CDR1 and CDR2: SEHNR and FQNEAQ (reference sequence). In DNA, the CDR3 is TGTGCCAGCAGCTTTGACACGGCTGAAGCTTTCTTT. Encoded protein: CASSFDTAEAFF.

The rearrangement uses TRBV15 and TRBJ1-5; D gene uncertain. Germline V gene lookup returns CDR1 LNHNV and CDR2 YYDKDF (reference sequence). This CDR3 region has 13 residues. V lost 0 bases to trimming and J lost 9 bases, with 9 bases between them. The CDR3 loop reads CATSRDTSPPQHF. In nucleotides, the CDR3 is TGTGCCACCAGCAGAGATACCAGTCCGCCCCAGCATTTT.

The chain joins TRBV5-6 to TRBJ2-5; D may be TRBD2 (6 bases). The CDR3 has 14 residues. From germline, CDR1 is SGHDT and CDR2 YYEEEE. V dropped 4 bases and J dropped 2 bases, with 12 bases sitting between them. The CDR3 is CASSGGSIQETQYF. The CDR3 bases are TGTGCCAGCAGCGGGGGGTCTATACAAGAGACCCAGTACTTC.

V is TRBV6-8 and J is TRBJ2-5; D is perhaps TRBD1 (6 bases). V shed 8 bases and J shed 5 bases, with 15 bases lying between them. Germline CDR1 and CDR2: MNHGY and SAAAGT. The CDR3 is 13 amino acids. For the CDR3, the DNA is TGTGCCAGCGACCAGGGGACAAGGGAGACCCAGTACTTC. This codes for CASDQGTRETQYF.

The rearrangement links TRBV2 to TRBJ2-1, with TRBD2 as a possible D gene (6 bases). The CDR3 is 16 amino acids. V was cut by 3 bases and J by 5 bases, with 17 bases left in between. Per the germline V gene, CDR1 is SNHLY and CDR2 is FYNNEI. CDR3 nucleotide sequence: TGTGCCAGCAGTGATTTTCTAACGGGAGCTGACAATGAGCAGTTCTTC. It translates to CASSDFLTGADNEQFF.

The rearrangement uses TRBV10-3 and TRBJ1-3, with 9 bases that match TRBD1. V was clipped by 0 bases and J by 0 bases; unmatched bases: 9. Germline-derived CDR1 and CDR2 are ENHRY and SYGVKD. CDR3 size: 19 residues. The CDR3 here is CAISESAGTGPSSGNTIYF. CDR3 DNA sequence: TGTGCCATCAGTGAGTCGGCCGGGACAGGGCCGAGCTCTGGAAACACCATATATTTT.

The chain links TRBV12-3 or TRBV12-4 to TRBJ1-5; D gene uncertain. V lost 5 bases to trimming and J lost 11 bases, with 16 bases between them. The CDR3 loop spans 13 amino acids. The CDR3 sequence: CASSPSQLGSQHF. In DNA, the CDR3 is TGTGCCAGCAGTCCCTCCCAGCTTGGGTCCCAGCATTTT.

The chain has TRBV11-2 and TRBJ1-1; D is perhaps TRBD1 (5 bases). This CDR3 contains 14 residues. Trimming cost V 3 bases and J 1 base, with 9 bases left between them. Germline lookup yields CDR1 SGHAT and CDR2 FQNNGV. The CDR3 protein is CASSLGRGNTEAFF. CDR3 DNA: TGTGCCAGCAGCTTGGGGCGGGGGAACACTGAAGCTTTCTTT.

The chain employs TRBV7-9 and TRBJ2-7, with 7 bases fitting TRBD2. The CDR3 has 15 amino acids. The ends lost 3 bases at V and 1 base at J; junction bases unmatched: 6. Per the germline V gene, CDR1 is SEHNR and CDR2 is FQNEAQ (reference sequence). The CDR3 spells CASSFTGGVSYEQYF. In DNA, the CDR3 is TGTGCCAGCAGCTTTACGGGAGGAGTGTCCTACGAGCAGTACTTC. The full variable domain, in which reference TRBV7-9 and TRBJ2-7 provide the parts outside the CDR3, is DTGVSQNPRHKITKRGQNVTFRCDPISEHNRLYWYRQTLGQGPEFLTYFQNEAQLEKSRLLSDRFSAERPKGSFSTLEIQRTEQGDSAMYLCASSFTGGVSYEQYFGPGTRLTVT.

The J gene is TRBJ1-2, the V gene TRBV10-3; D perhaps matches TRBD1 (5 bases). V lost 4 bases to trimming and J lost 2 bases, with 17 bases between them. The germline gives CDR1 ENHRY, CDR2 SYGVKD. The CDR3 contains 16 residues. In DNA form, the CDR3 reads TGTGCCATCAGTGCCCAAGGGACCGCCTCGAACTATGGCTACACCTTC. It encodes CAISAQGTASNYGYTF.

This clone was seen more than once but under ten times. This rearrangement joins TRBV10-3 to TRBJ2-2; 11 positions agree with TRBD2. Germline values: CDR1 ENHRY, CDR2 SYGVKD. V lost 5 bases, J lost 3 bases, and 2 bases stayed unmatched. This CDR3 has 15 amino acids. The CDR3 loop is CAISRGLADTGELFF. Here the CDR3 DNA reads TGTGCCATCAGTAGGGGACTAGCGGACACCGGGGAGCTGTTTTTT.

In its sample, this clone was seen once. V usage is TRBV9 and J usage is TRBJ2-3; no clear D gene. CDR3 length equals 15 residues. Germline CDR1 is SGDLS and CDR2 is YYNGEE. Trimming removed 6 bases at V and 4 bases at J, with 18 bases between. The CDR3 region has the DNA TGTGCCAGCAACCTGTTAATTTCTGGGGCAGATACGCAGTATTTT. Translated: CASNLLISGADTQYF.

The chain uses TRBV6-6 and TRBJ1-1; no clear D gene. CDR3 length equals 12 residues. Germline V gene lookup returns CDR1 MNHNY and CDR2 SVGAGI (reference sequence). Trimming stripped 5 bases from V and 2 bases from J, with 6 bases between. CDR3 sequence: CASSVINTEAFF. CDR3 coding DNA: TGTGCCAGCAGTGTTATTAACACTGAAGCTTTCTTT.

This sequence joins TRBV6-2 or TRBV6-3 and TRBJ1-6; D unclear. V was shortened by 2 bases and J by 10 bases, with 12 bases between the two germline ends. Germline V gene sequence: CDR1 MNHEY, CDR2 SVGEGT. This CDR3 has 14 amino acids. The CDR3 sequence is CASSYRGGGSPLHF. The CDR3 DNA sequence: TGTGCCAGCAGTTACCGGGGAGGAGGATCACCCCTCCACTTT.

This clone has only one observation. The chain carries TRBV25-1 and TRBJ1-3; D unresolved. V shed 3 bases and J shed 0 bases, with 9 bases lying between them. This CDR3 is built from 15 residues. CDR1 is MGHDK, CDR2 SYGVNS, per germline. In DNA, the CDR3 is TGTGCCAGCAGTGATACGGTGAGCTCTGGAAACACCATATATTTT. It encodes CASSDTVSSGNTIYF.

This chain joins TRBV20-1 and TRBJ2-1, with 10 positions matching TRBD2. CDR3 length: 16 amino acids. V gave up 3 bases and J gave up 3 bases; unmatched junction bases: 8. The germline gives CDR1 DFQATT, CDR2 SNEGSKA (reference sequence). In nucleotides, the CDR3 is TGCAGTGCTAGTTCCCTAGCGGGAGAGGGCTACAATGAGCAGTTCTTC. This gives the protein CSASSLAGEGYNEQFF.

This clone was picked up one time. The genes are TRBV27 and TRBJ1-1, with D tentatively TRBD1 (6 bases). The germline V and J ends were trimmed by 5 bases and 1 base, with 11 bases remaining between them. This CDR3 region has 14 residues. CDR1 and CDR2 (germline): MNHEY, SMNVEV (reference sequence). CDR3 DNA sequence: TGTGCCAGCAGTGTACAGGGACCGAACACTGAAGCTTTCTTT. It translates to CASSVQGPNTEAFF.

The count of this clone is one. This rearrangement joins TRBV30 to TRBJ2-3, with D unclear. The V gene lost 1 base and the J gene lost 0 bases, with 11 bases spanning the gap. Germline loops: CDR1 GTSNPN, CDR2 SVGIG (reference sequence). The CDR3 contains 15 residues. In DNA form, the CDR3 reads TGTGCCTGGAGTGCATCAGCCGCTAGCACAGATACGCAGTATTTT. It translates to CAWSASAASTDTQYF.

This clone was detected once. The chain joins TRBV6-6 to TRBJ1-2; D might be TRBD1 (6 bases). The CDR3 totals 14 residues. Germline V gene lookup returns CDR1 MNHNY and CDR2 SVGAGI (reference sequence). The ends were cut back, 11 bases at V and 4 bases at J, with 20 bases in the middle. The CDR3 nucleotides read TGTGCCGCAAAGAGTCCAGGGGAAAGCTATGGCTACACCTTC. It is translated as CAAKSPGESYGYTF.